A single sample gave rise to the 23 T cell receptor beta chains below, sequenced in a study of OX40 agonist ivuxolimab in advanced cancers. Assay used: immunoSEQ multiplex PCR; TCRdb lists only in-frame clones, some missing. The data contain about 64,000 clones, 80% to 90% of them singletons. The specimen was CD4+ or CD8+ T cells sorted from blood, collected in a trial of the OX40 agonist ivuxolimab. These receptors all come from an adult with an advanced solid tumor such as melanoma, head and neck, liver or kidney cancer.

The chain links TRBV9 to TRBJ2-1; a weak D match, TRBD2 (6 bases). This CDR3 has 14 amino acids. CDR1 and CDR2 from the germline V gene are SGDLS and YYNGEE. The V end was cut by 3 bases, the J end by 6 bases, with 13 bases between. The CDR3, as DNA: TGTGCCAGCAGCGGCGGGGCCAGCCGCAATGAGCAGTTCTTC. Amino acid sequence: CASSGGASRNEQFF.

In its sample, this clone was seen once. J is TRBJ2-1 and V is TRBV7-7, with D tentatively TRBD1 (6 bases). CDR3 length: 15 residues. From germline, CDR1 is SSHAT and CDR2 FNYEAQ (reference sequence). Trimming left V 5 bases short and J 6 bases short, with 17 bases between. CDR3 in DNA: TGTGCCAGCAGCGCCGACAGGAGCTGGGGCAATGAGCAGTTCTTC. Its translation is CASSADRSWGNEQFF.

This sequence joins TRBV7-8 and TRBJ2-1, with a weak D call TRBD2 (5 bases). From germline, CDR1 is SGHVS and CDR2 FQNEAQ. With 7 bases removed from V and 3 bases from J, the gap between germline ends came to 16 bases. The CDR3 has 15 amino acids. CDR3 in amino acids: CASTNPGLHYNEQFF. The CDR3 DNA is TGTGCCAGCACCAACCCTGGACTCCACTACAATGAGCAGTTCTTC.

This clone was seen once. The rearrangement links TRBV28 to TRBJ1-1, with D perhaps matching TRBD1 (5 bases). V lost 7 bases and J lost 8, with 17 bases in between. The germline gives CDR1 MDHEN, CDR2 SYDVKM. The CDR3 has 13 amino acids. The CDR3 DNA reads as TGTGCCAGCACCTACCCCGGGACGGCAGAAGCTTTCTTT. Translating gives CASTYPGTAEAFF.

The rearrangement uses TRBV9 and TRBJ1-1; D gene uncertain. This CDR3 comprises 10 residues. Per germline, CDR1 SGDLS and CDR2 YYNGEE. V was cut by 5 bases and J by 5 bases, with 4 bases left in between. CDR3 amino acids: CASRGTEAFF. The DNA for the CDR3 is TGTGCCAGCAGGGGTACTGAAGCTTTCTTT.

This chain uses TRBV18 with TRBJ1-4; tentatively, D is TRBD1 (5 bases). With 4 bases removed from V and 12 bases from J, the gap between germline ends came to 21 bases. This CDR3 is 15 amino acids long. The germline V gene has CDR1 KGHSH and CDR2 LQKENI. Here the CDR3 DNA reads TGTGCCAGCTCACGAACCGGGACCGGGGTTTTTGAACTGTTTTTT. It yields the protein CASSRTGTGVFELFF.

This chain joins TRBV7-9 and TRBJ2-5, with 10 bases matching TRBD1. Germline V gene lookup returns CDR1 SEHNR and CDR2 FQNEAQ (reference sequence). The V gene end was trimmed by 4 bases and the J gene end by 3 bases; junction bases not matched to a gene: 11. CDR3 length: 17 residues. In DNA, the CDR3 is TGTGCCAGCAGCTCACCTGACAGGGGGCGCGGAGAAGAGACCCAGTACTTC. It codes for CASSSPDRGRGEETQYF.

This rearrangement joins TRBV6-5 to TRBJ1-2; the match to TRBD1 covers 7 bases. The CDR3 is 13 amino acids. The germline V gene has CDR1 MNHEY and CDR2 SVGAGI. The V gene end was trimmed by 6 bases and the J gene end by 3 bases; junction bases not matched to a gene: 4. In DNA, the CDR3 is TGTGCCAGCAGACAAGGGGGCGACTATGGCTACACCTTC. Its protein is CASRQGGDYGYTF.

V and J are TRBV19 and TRBJ1-1, with D perhaps TRBD1 (5 bases). The ends were cut back, 5 bases at V and 5 bases at J, with 15 bases in the middle. This CDR3 region has 14 residues. Germline CDR1 reads LNHDA; CDR2 reads SQIVND (reference sequence). CDR3 sequence reads: CASSPRGGWTEAFF. In DNA form, the CDR3 reads TGTGCCAGTAGTCCCCGCGGGGGATGGACTGAAGCTTTCTTT.

This sequence joins TRBV7-8 and TRBJ1-2; no reliable D call. V was cut by 1 base and J by 6 bases, with 12 bases left in between. The CDR3 runs to 14 residues. CDR1 is SGHVS, CDR2 FQNEAQ, per germline. CDR3 bases: TGTGCCAGCAGCTTAGATGGACGGGCAGATGGCTACACCTTC. Translation: CASSLDGRADGYTF.

V is TRBV11-2 and J is TRBJ2-7, with D possibly matching TRBD2 (6 bases). Between the trimmed V and J ends, which lost 0 bases and 4 bases, there was a span of 10 bases. The germline CDR1 and CDR2 sequences are SGHAT and FQNNGV. The CDR3 extends over 14 amino acids. The CDR3: CASSLDVGGYEQYF. The CDR3, as DNA: TGTGCCAGCAGCTTAGACGTGGGGGGATACGAGCAGTACTTC.

This sequence joins TRBV5-6 and TRBJ1-2, with 9 bases lining up with TRBD1. This CDR3 region has 17 residues. After removal of 6 bases from V and 5 bases from J, the junction contained 17 bases not matched to a gene. Germline V gene lookup returns CDR1 SGHDT and CDR2 YYEEEE. The CDR3 reads CASTALGQGETFYGYTF. The CDR3 region has the DNA TGTGCCAGCACCGCACTGGGACAGGGAGAAACGTTTTATGGCTACACCTTC.

This clone was seen more than once but under ten times. J is TRBJ1-6 and V is TRBV5-6; D is perhaps TRBD1 (5 bases). The CDR3 runs to 14 residues. The V gene lost 2 bases and the J gene lost 9 bases, with 12 bases spanning the gap. The germline V gene encodes CDR1 SGHDT and CDR2 YYEEEE. CDR3 bases: TGTGCCAGCAGCTTTCTACAGGACGGTTCACCCCTCCACTTT. Its protein is CASSFLQDGSPLHF.

The gene calls are TRBV6-5 and TRBJ1-1; D call uncertain. The germline gives CDR1 MNHEY, CDR2 SVGAGI. CDR3 length: 13 amino acids. Between the trimmed V and J ends, which lost 4 bases and 1 base, there was a span of 7 bases. CDR3 amino acids: CASSSGANTEAFF. In nucleotides, the CDR3 is TGTGCCAGCAGTTCCGGTGCGAACACTGAAGCTTTCTTT.

The chain's CDR3 is CASSASTTEQFF. In nucleotides, the CDR3 is TGTGCCAGCAGCGCTAGCACAACCGAGCAGTTCTTC. The V gene is TRBV9, the J gene TRBJ2-1, with D maybe TRBD2 (5 bases). Germline assignment: CDR1 SGDLS and CDR2 YYNGEE. The ends were cut back, 3 bases at V and 10 bases at J, with 11 bases in the middle. The CDR3 is 12 residues long.

This chain links TRBV20-1 with TRBJ2-5, with D uncertain. Trimming stripped 6 bases from V and 0 bases from J, with 5 bases between. This CDR3 is built from 11 residues. Looked up from germline, CDR1 is DFQATT and CDR2 is SNEGSKA (reference sequence). The CDR3 nucleotides are TGCAGTGCCTTCCACCAAGAGACCCAGTACTTC. Protein sequence: CSAFHQETQYF.

As regards this clone: The sample holds other DNA sequences that translate to the same CDR3. V and J are TRBV27 and TRBJ1-1; no firm D call. Germline V gives CDR1 MNHEY, CDR2 SMNVEV (reference sequence). The CDR3 covers 13 residues. V was clipped by 2 bases and J by 5 bases, with 9 bases between them. As DNA, the CDR3 is TGTGCCAGCAGTTTAACCGGACGGACTGAAGCTTTCTTT. Translation gives CASSLTGRTEAFF.

V gene TRBV6-6 combines with J gene TRBJ2-7; D is ambiguous. The V end was cut by 8 bases, the J end by 2 bases, with 10 bases between. Germline CDR1 reads MNHNY; CDR2 reads SVGAGI (reference sequence). The CDR3 length is 12 residues. The CDR3 sequence is CASGSATYEQYF. CDR3 DNA sequence: TGTGCCAGCGGGTCAGCGACCTACGAGCAGTACTTC.

The genes are TRBV5-4 and TRBJ2-3; D unclear. CDR1 and CDR2 from the germline V gene are SGHNT and YYREEE (reference sequence). Trimming removed 5 bases at V and 0 bases at J, with 13 bases between. The CDR3 is made up of 15 amino acids. CDR3 DNA: TGTGCCAGCAGACTAACCCACCTCAGCACAGATACGCAGTATTTT. This sequence encodes CASRLTHLSTDTQYF. Full variable domain (remainder filled in from reference TRBV5-4 and TRBJ2-3): ETGVTQSPTHLIKTRGQQVTLRCSSQSGHNTVSWYQQALGQGPQFIFQYYREEENGRGNFPPRFSGLQFPNYSSELNVNALELDDSALYLCASRLTHLSTDTQYFGPGTRLTVL.

J is TRBJ1-3 and V is TRBV14; D not resolved. Germline lookup yields CDR1 SGHDN and CDR2 FVKESK. The CDR3 covers 15 residues. The ends were cut back, 1 base at V and 0 bases at J, with 7 bases in the middle. The CDR3 region has the DNA TGTGCCAGCAGCCAAGGCTTTTTCTCTGGAAACACCATATATTTT. It codes for CASSQGFFSGNTIYF.

This clone was counted between two and nine times. The J gene is TRBJ2-1, the V gene TRBV7-9, with 11 bases that match TRBD2. This CDR3 has 15 amino acids. J was trimmed by 12 bases and V by 5 bases; bases with no gene match: 12. Germline CDR1 is SEHNR and CDR2 is FQNEAQ (reference sequence). The DNA for the CDR3 is TGTGCCAGCAGCCCTCTAGCGGGAGGTAGTTTCTGGCAGTTCTTC. Translated, it gives CASSPLAGGSFWQFF. Drawing the rest from reference TRBV7-9 and TRBJ2-1, the complete variable domain is DTGVSQNPRHKITKRGQNVTFRCDPISEHNRLYWYRQTLGQGPEFLTYFQNEAQLEKSRLLSDRFSAERPKGSFSTLEIQRTEQGDSAMYLCASSPLAGGSFWQFFGPGTRLTVL.

V usage is TRBV4-1 and J usage is TRBJ2-1, with 13 positions matching TRBD2. The V gene end was trimmed by 3 bases and the J gene end by 9 bases; junction bases not matched to a gene: 5. CDR1 is MGHRA, CDR2 YSYEKL, per germline. This CDR3 comprises 15 residues. The CDR3 DNA reads as TGCGCCAGCAGCCACACTAGCGGGGGGGCTGGTGAGCAGTTCTTC. Protein product: CASSHTSGGAGEQFF.

The rearrangement links TRBV16 to TRBJ2-7; tentative D call: TRBD2 (6 bases). This CDR3 comprises 16 residues. V lost 0 bases and J 6 bases, leaving 18 bases between the germline ends. CDR1 KGHSY and CDR2 FQNENV come from the germline V gene. The CDR3 here is CASSQSIGGTFSEQYF. CDR3 bases: TGTGCCAGCAGCCAATCTATCGGGGGAACCTTCTCCGAGCAGTACTTC.